This paragraph covers one T cell receptor beta chain sequence. The data belong to a study of blood T cells in healthy people across ages. The CDR3 has 13 residues. From germline, CDR1 is DFQATT and CDR2 SNEGSKA (reference sequence). A J-beta primer mix and a sample-barcoded 5' primer were used in a second PCR of about 6 to 12 cycles. TCRdb independently ran MiXCR on the 5' RACE reads; one entry per CDR3 protein. The repertoire has 1.5 million to 2 million distinct CDR3 sequences, roughly 27% of them found once; the top ten carry 7% to 9%. The rearrangement joins TRBV20-1 to TRBJ2-7; TRBD1 matches at 12 bases. The J call may not be correct, given that the DNA end is closer to TRBJ2-5. Material: blood. The sequence was obtained from a woman aged 25 to 39 in good health. The CDR3 coding sequence is TGCAGTGTTGGGGACAGGGGGCGAGAGACCCAGTACTTC. This translates into CSVGDRGRETQYF.